This T cell receptor beta chain was identified during a study of OX40 agonist ivuxolimab in advanced cancers. Study-wide points: Fewer expanded clones were found on average in CD4+ than in CD8+ T cells. Normalized T-cell clonal expansion was also low in a subset of nonresponders.

A remark on this clone: Its cognate antigen is unknown.

Looked up from germline, CDR1 is SGHTA and CDR2 is FQGNSA. Trimming at V came to 3 bases and at J to 0 bases, leaving 4 bases not matched to a gene. CDR3 length: 16 residues. Data came from immunoSEQ multiplex PCR; TCRdb stores just in-frame clones and leaves some out. Of over 85,000 clones in the sample, around 90% were seen once. The sequenced sample was CD4+ or CD8+ T cells sorted from blood, obtained in a trial of the OX40 agonist ivuxolimab. The TCR originated in an adult with an advanced solid tumor such as melanoma, head and neck, liver or kidney cancer. The chain combines TRBV7-2 with TRBJ2-3; TRBD2 matches 9 bases. The CDR3 here is CASSFSGRPSTDTQYF. As DNA, the CDR3 is TGTGCCAGCAGCTTTAGCGGGAGACCTAGCACAGATACGCAGTATTTT.